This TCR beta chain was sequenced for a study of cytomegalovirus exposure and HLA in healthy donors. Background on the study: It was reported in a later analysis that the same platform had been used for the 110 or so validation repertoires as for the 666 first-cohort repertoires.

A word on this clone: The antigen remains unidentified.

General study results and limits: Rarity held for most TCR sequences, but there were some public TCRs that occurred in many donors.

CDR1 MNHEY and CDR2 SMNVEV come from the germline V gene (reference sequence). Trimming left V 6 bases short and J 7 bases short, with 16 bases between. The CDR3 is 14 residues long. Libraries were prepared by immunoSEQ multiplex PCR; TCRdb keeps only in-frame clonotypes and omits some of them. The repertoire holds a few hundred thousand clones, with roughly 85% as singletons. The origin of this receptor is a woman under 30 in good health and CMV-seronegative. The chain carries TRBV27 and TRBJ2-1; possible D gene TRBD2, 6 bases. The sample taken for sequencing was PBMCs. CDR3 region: CASRSLGGANEQFF. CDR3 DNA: TGTGCCAGCAGGTCTCTGGGGGGTGCGAATGAGCAGTTCTTC.